This record concerns one T cell receptor beta chain sequence. Its target is unknown. A read error may account for a junction end that differs from germline. CDR1 and CDR2 (germline): SGHTA, FQGTGA. This CDR3 contains 17 residues. The entry originates in a study of prognosis after radiotherapy for stage I lung cancer. As for the study in general: Ages of the approximately 13 men and a handful of women ranged about 50 to 85 years, median roughly 74. Findings of the study overall: Samples before stereotactic body radiation therapy had more unique TCR clones (median around 10,000 versus 6,900). Usage of the TRBV and TRBJ genes (in patients with versus without metastases) was reportedly different.

The blood draw at each of two time points yielded around 6 milliliters of peripheral blood. The authors amplified TCR beta CDR3 from genomic DNA using two-round multiplex PCR. Primers targeting each individual TRBV and TRBJ gene were applied in first-round PCR. TCRdb passed the multiplex PCR reads through MiXCR, listing each CDR3 protein once. The table records around 19,000 distinct CDR3 sequences, roughly 45% of them present only once. The receptor was derived from a donor aged 50 or older with non-small cell lung cancer. This chain joins TRBV7-3 and TRBJ1-5; D is unresolved. Here the sequenced sample was PBMCs, taken before or after stereotactic body radiation therapy (not recorded which). The CDR3 region has the DNA TGTGCCAGCAGCATAAGACGCAGAATTAATAGCAATCAACCCCAGCATTTT. Its translation: CASSIRRRINSNQPQHF.